One and the same sample provided the 13 T cell receptor beta chains below, sequenced in a study of CD8+ T cells in alopecia areata. cDNA reverse transcribed from extracted RNA served as the sequencing template. The method was immunoSEQ multiplex PCR; TCRdb's version includes in-frame clones alone and lacks a portion of them. The sample includes more than 90,000 clones, roughly two fifths of them seen just once. The sequencing input was CD4+ T cells sorted from blood. These receptors were obtained from a human donor with alopecia areata.

This sequence joins TRBV5-1 and TRBJ2-2; the D call may be TRBD1 or TRBD2 (5 bases each). The CDR3 length is 14 residues. V lost 4 bases and J 8 bases, leaving 15 bases between the germline ends. In germline, CDR1 is SGHRS, CDR2 YFSETQ. The CDR3 DNA follows: TGCGCCAGCAGCCCCGGACACGAGGGGGGGGAGCTGTTTTTT. Translated: CASSPGHEGGELFF.

This clone has just a few counts. The chain uses TRBV10-3 and TRBJ2-3; D remains ambiguous. The CDR3 consists of 11 residues. Germline V gene data show CDR1 as ENHRY and CDR2 as SYGVKD. The V end lost 5 bases, the J end lost 3 bases, and 3 bases lay between the germline ends. The CDR3 DNA reads as TGTGCCATCAGTTCAACAGATACGCAGTATTTT. Translation: CAISSTDTQYF.

The rearrangement joins TRBV7-9 to TRBJ2-5; D unresolved. V was shortened by 4 bases and J by 4 bases, with 4 bases between the two germline ends. This CDR3 region has 11 residues. The germline gives CDR1 SEHNR, CDR2 FQNEAQ (reference sequence). CDR3 region: CASSSGETQYF. DNA for the CDR3: TGTGCCAGCAGCTCCGGAGAGACCCAGTACTTC.

V is TRBV5-1 and J is TRBJ2-7, with a possible D match to TRBD1 (5 bases). Per the germline V gene, CDR1 is SGHRS and CDR2 is YFSETQ. Trimming removed 0 bases at V and 3 bases at J, with 7 bases between. This CDR3 spans 13 amino acids. This CDR3 is CASSLGQRYEQYF. DNA of the CDR3: TGCGCCAGCAGCTTGGGACAGCGCTACGAGCAGTACTTC.

The J gene is TRBJ2-3, the V gene TRBV4-1; TRBD1 might be the D (5 bases). V lost 1 base, J lost 5 bases, and 16 bases lay in between. The CDR3 extends over 16 amino acids. CDR1 and CDR2 (germline): MGHRA, YSYEKL. CDR3 sequence reads: CASSQVGRGARDTQYF. CDR3 nucleotide sequence: TGCGCCAGCAGCCAAGTGGGCCGTGGGGCCAGAGATACGCAGTATTTT.

The chain combines TRBV10-3 with TRBJ2-7; 9 nucleotides match TRBD1. V was pared by 5 bases and J by 1 base, with 3 bases of the junction left unmatched. Per the germline V gene, CDR1 is ENHRY and CDR2 is SYGVKD. The CDR3 runs to 14 residues. The CDR3 reads CAISYGTGSYEQYF. CDR3 sequence (DNA): TGTGCCATCAGTTACGGGACAGGGTCCTACGAGCAGTACTTC.

This clone was counted between two and nine times. This chain links TRBV29-1 with TRBJ1-4; perhaps TRBD1 as D (5 bases). Germline V CDR1 and CDR2: SQVTM, ANQGSEA. There are 15 residues in the CDR3. V lost 3 bases and J 1 base, leaving 12 bases between the germline ends. The chain's CDR3 is CSVELSDRTNEKLFF. CDR3 DNA sequence: TGCAGCGTTGAGCTAAGTGACAGAACTAATGAAAAACTGTTTTTT.

The J gene is TRBJ1-5, the V gene TRBV6-6; no definite D call. The CDR3 consists of 14 residues. Germline CDR1 reads MNHNY; CDR2 reads SVGAGI (reference sequence). Trimming stripped 5 bases from V and 10 bases from J, with 18 bases between. This CDR3 reads CASSPRRGEGPQHF. CDR3 DNA sequence: TGTGCCAGCAGTCCTCGACGGGGAGAAGGTCCCCAGCATTTT.

The chain combines TRBV4-2 with TRBJ2-7, with D possibly TRBD1 on 5 matching bases. Trimming cost V 8 bases and J 6 bases, with 23 bases left between them. Germline CDR1 LGHNA, CDR2 YNFKEQ. The CDR3 length is 15 residues. The CDR3 sequence: CASQPRQTPLCEQYF. The CDR3, as DNA: TGTGCCAGCCAGCCCCGACAGACACCTCTCTGCGAGCAGTACTTC.

This clone has a handful of counts. The V call is TRBV30, the J call TRBJ1-5; 9 bases are shared with TRBD1. CDR1 and CDR2 (germline): GTSNPN, SVGIG (reference sequence). V dropped 7 bases and J dropped 3; count of bases not matched to a gene: 7. This CDR3 comprises 14 residues. The CDR3 nucleotides read TGTGCCTACACAACAGGGGGCTACAATCAGCCCCAGCATTTT. This gives the protein CAYTTGGYNQPQHF.

This rearrangement joins TRBV30 to TRBJ2-3; the match to TRBD2 covers 10 bases. Germline assignment: CDR1 GTSNPN and CDR2 SVGIG (reference sequence). This CDR3 region has 15 residues. After removal of 6 bases from V and 0 bases from J, the junction contained 6 bases not matched to a gene. DNA of the CDR3: TGTGCCTGCGCCTGGACTAGCGGAAGCACAGATACGCAGTATTTT. It codes for CACAWTSGSTDTQYF.

The V gene is TRBV7-9, the J gene TRBJ1-2, with D possibly TRBD1 on 5 matching bases. CDR3 length equals 13 residues. Germline V gene sequence: CDR1 SEHNR, CDR2 FQNEAQ (reference sequence). Deletions cut 5 bases from V and 8 bases from J, with 15 bases between. The CDR3 reads CASSLRDLLGYTF. In DNA, the CDR3 is TGTGCCAGCAGCCTCCGGGACCTACTAGGCTACACCTTC.

This clone was seen only a few times. The sample holds other DNA sequences that translate to the same CDR3. This chain joins TRBV5-1 and TRBJ2-5; D may correspond to TRBD1 or TRBD2 (5 bases each). V lost 2 bases, J lost 0 bases, and 8 bases lay in between. Germline CDR1 and CDR2: SGHRS and YFSETQ. The CDR3 is 14 residues long. CDR3 in DNA: TGCGCCAGCAGCTTCCAGGGAGACCAAGAGACCCAGTACTTC. Amino acids: CASSFQGDQETQYF.